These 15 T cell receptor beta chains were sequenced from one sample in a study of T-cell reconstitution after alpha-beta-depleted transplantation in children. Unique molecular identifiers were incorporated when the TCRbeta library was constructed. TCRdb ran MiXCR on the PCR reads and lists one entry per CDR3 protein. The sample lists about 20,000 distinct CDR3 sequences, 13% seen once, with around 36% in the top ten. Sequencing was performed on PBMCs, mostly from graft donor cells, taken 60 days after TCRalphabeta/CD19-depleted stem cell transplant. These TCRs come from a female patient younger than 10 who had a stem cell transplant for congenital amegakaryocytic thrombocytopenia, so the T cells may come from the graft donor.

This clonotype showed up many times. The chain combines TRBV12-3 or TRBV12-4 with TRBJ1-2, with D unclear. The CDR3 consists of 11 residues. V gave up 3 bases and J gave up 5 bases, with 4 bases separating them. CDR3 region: CASSLGYGYTF. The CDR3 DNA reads TGTGCCAGCAGTTTGGGTTATGGCTACACCTTC.

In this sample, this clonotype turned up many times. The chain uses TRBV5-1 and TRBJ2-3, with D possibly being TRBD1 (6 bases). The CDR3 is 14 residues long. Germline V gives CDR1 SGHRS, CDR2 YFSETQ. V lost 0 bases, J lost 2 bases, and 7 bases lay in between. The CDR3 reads CASSLAGATDTQYF. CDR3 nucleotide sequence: TGCGCCAGCAGCTTGGCAGGGGCCACAGATACGCAGTATTTT.

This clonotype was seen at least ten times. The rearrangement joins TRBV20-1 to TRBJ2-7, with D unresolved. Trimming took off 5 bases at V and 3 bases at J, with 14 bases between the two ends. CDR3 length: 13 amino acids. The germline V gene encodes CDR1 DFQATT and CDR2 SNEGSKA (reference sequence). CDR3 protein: CSALRQSHYEQYF. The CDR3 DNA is TGCAGTGCTTTACGACAATCACACTACGAGCAGTACTTC.

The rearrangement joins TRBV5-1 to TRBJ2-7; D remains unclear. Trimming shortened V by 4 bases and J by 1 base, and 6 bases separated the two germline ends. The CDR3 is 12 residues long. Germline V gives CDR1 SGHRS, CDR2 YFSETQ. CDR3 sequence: CASSPDSYEQYF. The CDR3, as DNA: TGCGCCAGCAGCCCCGATTCCTACGAGCAGTACTTC.

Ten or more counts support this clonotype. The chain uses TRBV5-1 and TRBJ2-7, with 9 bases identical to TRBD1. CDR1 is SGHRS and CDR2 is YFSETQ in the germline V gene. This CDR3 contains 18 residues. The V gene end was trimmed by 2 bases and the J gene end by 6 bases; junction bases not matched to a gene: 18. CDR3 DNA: TGCGCCAGCAGCTTCGGGCCCGTAGACAGGGGGAAGGACGGCGAGCAGTACTTC. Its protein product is CASSFGPVDRGKDGEQYF.

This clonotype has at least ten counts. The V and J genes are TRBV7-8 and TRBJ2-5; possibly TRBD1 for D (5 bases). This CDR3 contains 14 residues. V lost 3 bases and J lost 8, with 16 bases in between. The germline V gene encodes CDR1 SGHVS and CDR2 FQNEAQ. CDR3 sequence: CASSLGRLQGTQYF. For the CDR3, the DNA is TGTGCCAGCAGCTTGGGCAGACTGCAGGGTACCCAGTACTTC.

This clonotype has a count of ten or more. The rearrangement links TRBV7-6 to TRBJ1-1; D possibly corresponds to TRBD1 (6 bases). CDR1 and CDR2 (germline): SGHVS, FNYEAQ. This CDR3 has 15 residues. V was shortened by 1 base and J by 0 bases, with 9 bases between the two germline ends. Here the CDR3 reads CASSLDRVMNTEAFF. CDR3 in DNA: TGTGCCAGCAGCTTAGACAGGGTCATGAACACTGAAGCTTTCTTT. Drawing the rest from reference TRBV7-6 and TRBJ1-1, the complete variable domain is GAGVSQSPRYKVTKRGQDVALRCDPISGHVSLYWYRQALGQGPEFLTYFNYEAQQDKSGLPNDRFSAERPEGSISTLTIQRTEQRDSAMYRCASSLDRVMNTEAFFGQGTRLTVV.

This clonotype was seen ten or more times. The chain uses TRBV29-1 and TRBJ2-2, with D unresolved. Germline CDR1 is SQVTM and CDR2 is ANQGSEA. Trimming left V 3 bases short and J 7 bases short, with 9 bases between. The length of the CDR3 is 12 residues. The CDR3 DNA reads TGCAGCGTTGATGTAGATAACGGGGAGCTGTTTTTT. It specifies CSVDVDNGELFF.

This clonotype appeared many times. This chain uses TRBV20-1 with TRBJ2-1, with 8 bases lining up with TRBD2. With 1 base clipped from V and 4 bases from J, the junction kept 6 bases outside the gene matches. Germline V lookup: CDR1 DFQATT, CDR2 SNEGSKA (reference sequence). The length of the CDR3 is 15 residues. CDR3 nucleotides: TGCAGTGCTAGAGGGGGACGGGAGGGATACAATGAGCAGTTCTTC. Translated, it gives CSARGGREGYNEQFF.

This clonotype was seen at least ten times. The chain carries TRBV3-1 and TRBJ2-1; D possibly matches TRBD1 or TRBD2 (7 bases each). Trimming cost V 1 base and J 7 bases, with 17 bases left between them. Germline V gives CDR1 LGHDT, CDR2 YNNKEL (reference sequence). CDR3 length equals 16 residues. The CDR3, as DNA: TGTGCCAGCAGCCAAGGCGCCGGCAGGGGGGGGAATGAGCAGTTCTTC. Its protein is CASSQGAGRGGNEQFF.

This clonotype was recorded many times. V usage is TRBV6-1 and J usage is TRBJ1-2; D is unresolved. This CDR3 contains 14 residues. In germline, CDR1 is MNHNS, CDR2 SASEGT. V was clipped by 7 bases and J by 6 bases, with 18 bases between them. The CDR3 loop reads CASMVSSARHGYTF. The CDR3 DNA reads TGTGCCAGCATGGTCAGTTCCGCTCGGCATGGCTACACCTTC.

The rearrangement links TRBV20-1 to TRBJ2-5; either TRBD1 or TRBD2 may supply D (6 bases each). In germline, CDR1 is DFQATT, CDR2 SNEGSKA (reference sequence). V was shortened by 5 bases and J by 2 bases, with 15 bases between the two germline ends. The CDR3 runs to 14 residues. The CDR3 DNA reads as TGCAGTGCTGGGGGGCAGCGGGTTCAAGAGACCCAGTACTTC. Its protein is CSAGGQRVQETQYF.

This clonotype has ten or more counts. CDR3 sequence (DNA): TGTGCCAGCAGCCAACTCCTAATAGAGACCCAGTACTTC. It translates to CASSQLLIETQYF. The chain joins TRBV6-6 to TRBJ2-5; no firm D call. The V end was cut by 6 bases, the J end by 4 bases, with 12 bases between. Looked up from germline, CDR1 is MNHNY and CDR2 is SVGAGI (reference sequence). CDR3 size: 13 residues.

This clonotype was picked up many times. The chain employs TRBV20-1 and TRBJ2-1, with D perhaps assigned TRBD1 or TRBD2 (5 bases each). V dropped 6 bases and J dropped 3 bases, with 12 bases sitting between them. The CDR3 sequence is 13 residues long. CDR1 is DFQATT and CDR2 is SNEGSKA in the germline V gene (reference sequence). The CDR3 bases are TGCAGTGCGCTCCGGGACGACTACAATGAGCAGTTCTTC. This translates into CSALRDDYNEQFF.

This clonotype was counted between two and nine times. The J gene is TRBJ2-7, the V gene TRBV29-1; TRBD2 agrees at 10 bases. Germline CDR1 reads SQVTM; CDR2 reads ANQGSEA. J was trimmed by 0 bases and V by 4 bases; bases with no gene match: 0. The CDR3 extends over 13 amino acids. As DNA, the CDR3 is TGCAGCGTTGGGACTAGCGGCTCCTACGAGCAGTACTTC. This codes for CSVGTSGSYEQYF.